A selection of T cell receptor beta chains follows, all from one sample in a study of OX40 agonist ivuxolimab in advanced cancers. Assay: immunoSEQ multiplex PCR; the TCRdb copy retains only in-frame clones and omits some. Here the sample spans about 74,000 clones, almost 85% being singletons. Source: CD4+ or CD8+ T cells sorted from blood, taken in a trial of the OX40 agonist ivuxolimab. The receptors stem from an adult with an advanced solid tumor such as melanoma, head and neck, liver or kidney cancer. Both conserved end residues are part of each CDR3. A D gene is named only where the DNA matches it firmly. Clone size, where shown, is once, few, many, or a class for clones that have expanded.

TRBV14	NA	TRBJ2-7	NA	TGTGCCAGCAGCCAAATAGGGCAGGGCTACGAGCAGTACTTC	CASSQIGQGYEQYF
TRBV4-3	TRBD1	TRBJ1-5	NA	TGCGCCAGCAGCCTAACGACAGGGGGCTATCAGCCCCAGCATTTT	CASSLTTGGYQPQHF
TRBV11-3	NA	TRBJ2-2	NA	TGTGCCAGCAGCTTACTAGGGGGAACCGGGGAGCTGTTTTTT	CASSLLGGTGELFF
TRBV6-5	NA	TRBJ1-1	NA	TGTGCCAGCACGCGATCTATGAACACTGAAGCTTTCTTT	CASTRSMNTEAFF
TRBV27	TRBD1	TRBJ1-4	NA	TGTGCCAGCAGTCTTTACAGGGGGGGGGAAAAACTGTTTTTT	CASSLYRGGEKLFF
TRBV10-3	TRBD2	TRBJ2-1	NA	TGTGCCATCAGTGAGTCTCTAGGGACTAGCGGGAGCTCCTACAATGAGCAGTTCTTC	CAISESLGTSGSSYNEQFF
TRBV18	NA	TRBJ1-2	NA	TGTGCCAGCTCACCAGAGAACCGGTATGGCTACACCTTC	CASSPENRYGYTF
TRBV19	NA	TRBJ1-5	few	TGTGCCAGTAGTCGTGGGGGCCTAGGAGGATATAGCAATCAGCCCCAGCATTTT	CASSRGGLGGYSNQPQHF
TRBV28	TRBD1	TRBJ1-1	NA	TGTGCCAGCGGGGACAGGTTAGAAGCTTTCTTT	CASGDRLEAFF
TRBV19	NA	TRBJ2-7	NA	TGTGCCAGTACTAAAGGAACAGGGAGATCCTACGAGCAGTACTTC	CASTKGTGRSYEQYF
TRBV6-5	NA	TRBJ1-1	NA	TGTGCCAGCAGCCGTCTAGGGAACACTGAAGCTTTCTTT	CASSRLGNTEAFF
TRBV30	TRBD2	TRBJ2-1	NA	TGTGCCTGGAGTACCTTAGCGGGCTCCTACAATGAGCAGTTCTTC	CAWSTLAGSYNEQFF
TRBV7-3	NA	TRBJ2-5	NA	TGTGCCAGCAGCCCAAACGGGGTACTCGGAACGGAGACCCAGTACTTC	CASSPNGVLGTETQYF
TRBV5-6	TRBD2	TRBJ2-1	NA	TGTGCCAGCAGCGGGACAGTTCTAGCGGGAGACGGATACAATGAGCAGTTCTTC	CASSGTVLAGDGYNEQFF
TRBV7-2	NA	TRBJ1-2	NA	TGTGCCAGCAGCCCGAGGGGTCGCGGCTACACCTTC	CASSPRGRGYTF
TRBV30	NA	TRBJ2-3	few	TGTGCCTGGAGTGTAGGGACCCTAGCTCGCACAGATACGCAGTATTTT	CAWSVGTLARTDTQYF
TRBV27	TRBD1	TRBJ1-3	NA	TGTGCCAGCAGTTGGGGGAGGACAGGTTCCTCTGGAAACACCATATATTTT	CASSWGRTGSSGNTIYF